This is a list of T cell receptor beta chains from one sample in a study of cytomegalovirus exposure and HLA in healthy donors. This table comes from immunoSEQ multiplex PCR, and its TCRdb copy is limited to in-frame clones, with some not included. The sample table sets out more than 40,000 clones. The sequencing input was PBMCs. These receptors were obtained from a middle-aged man in good health and CMV-seropositive. Each CDR3 is given with its conserved first and last residue. Each record gives: D gene, V gene, J gene, CDR3 DNA, CDR3 protein. The D gene is left open where the match is weak.

-	TRBV19	TRBJ1-2	TGTGCCAGTAGTCGGGGAGCCTATGGCTACACCTTC	CASSRGAYGYTF
-	TRBV5-6	TRBJ2-5	TGTGCCAGCAGCCCGCCTCTGAGCGGCTGGAGGGGAGAGACCCAGTACTTC	CASSPPLSGWRGETQYF
-	TRBV28	TRBJ2-2	TGTGCCAGCAGTCCGGGCGGGACCGGGGAGCTGTTTTTT	CASSPGGTGELFF
-	TRBV11-3	TRBJ1-2	TGTGCCAGCAGCTTTGTGACCGGGAACTATGGCTACACCTTC	CASSFVTGNYGYTF
-	TRBV25-1	TRBJ2-7	TGTGCCAGCAGTGAAAGGAGGGGCGAGCAGTACTTC	CASSERRGEQYF
TRBD2	TRBV4-2	TRBJ2-1	TGTGCCAGCAGCTCCGGGACTAGCGGCGCCTGGGATGAGCAGTTCTTC	CASSSGTSGAWDEQFF
-	TRBV19	TRBJ1-5	TGTGCCAGTACCCAAGGCAGGGGTTTTAATCAGCCCCAGCATTTT	CASTQGRGFNQPQHF
-	TRBV10-1	TRBJ2-1	TGCGCCACACGGAGGGCAATTATTGACAATGAGCAGTTCTTC	CATRRAIIDNEQFF
-	TRBV29-1	TRBJ1-4	TGCAGCGCTCGGGAGGGGCAGGGGGAAAAACTGTTTTTT	CSAREGQGEKLFF
TRBD1	TRBV29-1	TRBJ1-2	TGCAGCGTTGAAGCACGACAGGGGTTTGGCTACACCTTC	CSVEARQGFGYTF
-	TRBV5-5	TRBJ1-1	TGTGCCAGCAGCCCGGGTTGGAACACTGAAGCTTTCTTT	CASSPGWNTEAFF
TRBD1	TRBV2	TRBJ2-7	TGTGCCAGCAGGGCCGGGACAGGGGGTGCCTACGAGCAGTACTTC	CASRAGTGGAYEQYF
-	TRBV9	TRBJ2-5	TGTGCCAGCAGCGTAGGTGGTTCGGGGTCCGTGGAGACCCAGTACTTC	CASSVGGSGSVETQYF
TRBD1	TRBV28	TRBJ2-5	TGTGCCTGCTTCCCGACAGGGGGTTTTGGGGAGACCCAGTACTTC	CACFPTGGFGETQYF
-	TRBV5-1	TRBJ2-7	TGCGCCAGCAGCTTGGCCTCCTCTCCCTCTTACGAGCAGTACTTC	CASSLASSPSYEQYF
TRBD1	TRBV7-8	TRBJ1-6	TGTGCCAGCAGCCCACGGACAGGGGGAGCCTATAATTCACCCCTCCACTTT	CASSPRTGGAYNSPLHF
-	TRBV19	TRBJ1-1	TGTGCCAGTAGTATTCCCGGACAGAACACTGAAGCTTTCTTT	CASSIPGQNTEAFF
TRBD1	TRBV2	TRBJ2-5	TGTGCCAGCGGGCCGGACAGGGGAGAGACCCAGTACTTC	CASGPDRGETQYF
TRBD1	TRBV28	TRBJ1-4	TGTGCCAGCAGTTTACTTACCGGGACAGCCCTTGAAAAACTGTTTTTT	CASSLLTGTALEKLFF
-	TRBV9	TRBJ1-6	TGTGCCCCAGGGGCCTTCCCCCTCCACTTT	CAPGAFPLHF
-	TRBV7-3	TRBJ2-5	TGTGCCAGCAGCTTAAACGGGGGTCAAGAGACCCAGTACTTC	CASSLNGGQETQYF
TRBD2	TRBV6-5	TRBJ2-5	TGTGCCAGCAGTTTACTCCCTGGCGGGGGGGGAGAGACCCAGTACTTC	CASSLLPGGGGETQYF
-	TRBV20-1	TRBJ1-1	TGCAGTGCCCCCAGCGGTACTGAAGCTTTCTTT	CSAPSGTEAFF
-	TRBV27	TRBJ2-7	TGTGCCAGCAGTTTTCGGGGGAATGGCTACGAGCAGTACTTC	CASSFRGNGYEQYF